The next 25 T cell receptor beta chains were all read from a single sample in a study of a mutant IDH1 vaccine in newly diagnosed glioma. TCRdb's copy holds only in-frame clones and misses some; the assay was immunoSEQ multiplex PCR. In the table there are approximately 70,000 clones, around 85% of which are singletons. Specified time point: baseline, week 1 (first vaccination visit). Treatment specified: pre-vaccination baseline after standard-of-care therapy. The input for sequencing was PBMCs, taken from a glioma patient treated with radiotherapy, temozolomide or both. All receptors come from a man aged 25 to 40 with glioma.

The V call is TRBV13, the J call TRBJ2-7; TRBD1 matches 8 bases. V lost 4 bases to trimming and J lost 6 bases; unmatched junction nucleotides: 11. In germline, CDR1 is PRHDT, CDR2 FYEKMQ (reference sequence). The CDR3 totals 15 residues. The CDR3: CASSSHVDRVVEQYF. CDR3 DNA sequence: TGTGCCAGCAGCTCCCATGTGGACAGGGTTGTCGAGCAGTACTTC.

V and J are TRBV18 and TRBJ1-1; the D gene is possibly TRBD1 (5 bases). Germline CDR1 KGHSH, CDR2 LQKENI. This CDR3 spans 13 amino acids. The V end was cut by 4 bases, the J end by 11 bases, with 17 bases between. The CDR3 reads CASSRTPESGAFF. The CDR3 DNA follows: TGTGCCAGCTCACGGACACCCGAGAGTGGCGCTTTCTTT.

The chain couples TRBV29-1 to TRBJ2-3; D not certain. The germline gives CDR1 SQVTM, CDR2 ANQGSEA. The CDR3 is made up of 14 amino acids. V shed 6 bases and J shed 6 bases, with 19 bases lying between them. The CDR3 sequence: CSVKEIIRPDTQYF. CDR3 nucleotide sequence: TGCAGCGTAAAAGAAATCATTAGGCCCGATACGCAGTATTTT.

The V gene is TRBV2, the J gene TRBJ2-1; maybe TRBD2 (6 bases). V gave up 10 bases and J gave up 10 bases, with 17 bases separating them. The CDR3 has 12 amino acids. The germline gives CDR1 SNHLY, CDR2 FYNNEI. The CDR3 sequence: CATTFGAGEQFF. The CDR3 DNA is TGTGCCACCACCTTTGGGGCGGGGGAGCAGTTCTTC.

This chain links TRBV5-1 with TRBJ2-1; 8 bases align to TRBD2. CDR3 size: 14 residues. Looked up from germline, CDR1 is SGHRS and CDR2 is YFSETQ. V lost 0 bases and J lost 8; bases outside the gene matches: 4. The CDR3 region is CASSLGTSGYEQFF. Here the CDR3 DNA reads TGCGCCAGCAGCTTGGGAACTAGCGGTTATGAGCAGTTCTTC.

This chain connects TRBV5-1 to TRBJ2-2; TRBD1 is a possible D gene (6 bases). Germline V gene sequence: CDR1 SGHRS, CDR2 YFSETQ. The CDR3 spans 15 residues. Trimming left V 3 bases short and J 0 bases short, with 9 bases between. CDR3 protein: CASSSGQTNTGELFF. CDR3 nucleotide sequence: TGCGCCAGCAGCTCGGGACAAACGAACACCGGGGAGCTGTTTTTT.

The chain carries TRBV5-5 and TRBJ1-5; 8 nucleotides align to TRBD1. The CDR3 totals 14 residues. Germline CDR1 reads SGHKS; CDR2 reads YYEKEE (reference sequence). Losses at the gene ends were 0 bases for V and 6 bases for J; bases not matched to a gene: 2. The CDR3 sequence is CASSLGRGLQPQHF. In nucleotides, the CDR3 is TGTGCCAGCAGCTTGGGCAGGGGGCTTCAGCCCCAGCATTTT.

This chain links TRBV4-2 with TRBJ1-6; possible D gene TRBD1, 6 bases. Trimming removed 5 bases from V and 6 bases from J, with 11 bases in between. From germline, CDR1 is LGHNA and CDR2 YNFKEQ. The CDR3 totals 14 residues. The CDR3 bases are TGTGCCAGCAGCGCGGGGGCCACTAATTCACCCCTCCACTTT. It encodes CASSAGATNSPLHF.

The V call is TRBV27, the J call TRBJ1-5; D is unclear. V gave up 6 bases and J gave up 0 bases, with 6 bases separating them. CDR1 is MNHEY and CDR2 is SMNVEV in the germline V gene (reference sequence). The CDR3 is 13 residues long. Here the CDR3 DNA reads TGTGCCAGCAGCACCTATAGCAATCAGCCCCAGCATTTT. Its protein is CASSTYSNQPQHF.

The chain links TRBV5-1 to TRBJ1-2; D is unclear. V lost 1 base and J 2 bases, leaving 9 bases between the germline ends. Germline CDR1 and CDR2: SGHRS and YFSETQ. This CDR3 comprises 14 residues. For the CDR3, the DNA is TGCGCCAGCAGCTTGATAGCAGCGAACTATGGCTACACCTTC. Protein sequence: CASSLIAANYGYTF.

This chain joins TRBV4-2 and TRBJ2-2; weak D call: TRBD2 (6 bases). Trimming shortened V by 0 bases and J by 2 bases, and 16 bases separated the two germline ends. The CDR3 consists of 18 residues. In germline, CDR1 is LGHNA, CDR2 YNFKEQ. The CDR3 sequence is CASSQDGAEGPNTGELFF. CDR3 nucleotides: TGTGCCAGCAGCCAAGATGGGGCGGAGGGGCCTAACACCGGGGAGCTGTTTTTT.

This clone was seen more than once but under ten times. The rearrangement links TRBV5-1 to TRBJ1-1, with TRBD1 as a possible D gene (6 bases). V lost 4 bases and J lost 5, with 18 bases in between. Per the germline V gene, CDR1 is SGHRS and CDR2 is YFSETQ. The CDR3 is 15 residues long. Here the CDR3 reads CASSPEGVRRTEAFF. The DNA of the CDR3 is TGCGCCAGCAGCCCGGAGGGGGTCCGGAGGACTGAAGCTTTCTTT.

This chain links TRBV6-1 with TRBJ1-3; perhaps TRBD1 as D (5 bases). The CDR3 is 15 residues long. With 7 bases removed from V and 0 bases from J, the gap between germline ends came to 13 bases. Germline V gene sequence: CDR1 MNHNS, CDR2 SASEGT. The CDR3 region is CASKTGANSGNTIYF. Here the CDR3 DNA reads TGTGCCAGCAAAACCGGGGCTAACTCTGGAAACACCATATATTTT.

CDR3 protein: CASSLAIGGDNEQFF. CDR3 coding DNA: TGTGCCAGCAGCTTAGCCATAGGGGGGGACAATGAGCAGTTCTTC. V is TRBV7-9 and J is TRBJ2-1; D perhaps matches TRBD2 (7 bases). The V and J ends lost 0 bases and 5 bases respectively, with 11 bases between them. This CDR3 is built from 15 residues. Germline V lookup: CDR1 SEHNR, CDR2 FQNEAQ (reference sequence).

This clone was found once. This chain joins TRBV6-5 and TRBJ2-2; D is ambiguous. Germline loops: CDR1 MNHEY, CDR2 SVGAGI. V was clipped by 2 bases and J by 1 base, with 8 bases between them. The CDR3 totals 15 residues. DNA of the CDR3: TGTGCCAGCAGTTACGTATACAGGAACACCGGGGAGCTGTTTTTT. Translated, it gives CASSYVYRNTGELFF.

This clone turned up a few times. Written as DNA, the CDR3 is TGTGCCAGCAGCCAAATGAGCGCGTTGGGCACTGAAGCTTTCTTT. The encoded protein is CASSQMSALGTEAFF. The chain links TRBV14 to TRBJ1-1, with D hard to call. CDR1 and CDR2 (germline): SGHDN, FVKESK. There are 15 residues in the CDR3. V gave up 2 bases and J gave up 4 bases, with 14 bases separating them.

The chain couples TRBV20-1 to TRBJ1-1; D gene unclear. CDR3 length: 10 amino acids. With 3 bases removed from V and 14 bases from J, the gap between germline ends came to 13 bases. CDR1 DFQATT and CDR2 SNEGSKA come from the germline V gene (reference sequence). The CDR3 coding sequence is TGCAGTGCTAGCCCCCCCGCGGAGTTCTTT. It is translated as CSASPPAEFF.

The J gene is TRBJ1-3, the V gene TRBV7-9, with D unclear. The CDR3 runs to 13 residues. Germline V gene sequence: CDR1 SEHNR, CDR2 FQNEAQ (reference sequence). CDR3 DNA sequence: TGTGCTACGGCACGGGTCTCTGGAAACACCATATATTTT. Amino acid sequence: CATARVSGNTIYF.

V usage is TRBV6-6 and J usage is TRBJ1-1; 8 bases match TRBD1. The CDR3 has 15 amino acids. Germline V gene lookup returns CDR1 MNHNY and CDR2 SVGAGI (reference sequence). The ends lost 0 bases at V and 7 bases at J; junction bases unmatched: 7. The CDR3 reads CASSYSSQGTGEAFF. As DNA, the CDR3 is TGTGCCAGCAGTTACTCCTCCCAGGGGACAGGTGAAGCTTTCTTT.

The V call is TRBV5-1, the J call TRBJ1-6, with D uncertain. This CDR3 spans 15 amino acids. The germline CDR1 and CDR2 sequences are SGHRS and YFSETQ. Between the trimmed V and J ends, which lost 1 base and 7 bases, there was a span of 12 bases. The CDR3 region has the DNA TGCGCCAGCAGCTTGAACGGGTTTGGGAATTCACCCCTCCACTTT. This sequence encodes CASSLNGFGNSPLHF.

The chain has TRBV4-2 and TRBJ1-2, with unresolved D. Germline V gene sequence: CDR1 LGHNA, CDR2 YNFKEQ. This CDR3 is 17 amino acids long. Trimming took off 1 base at V and 0 bases at J, with 15 bases between the two ends. The CDR3 loop is CASSQVGSSRTNYGYTF. CDR3 in DNA: TGTGCCAGCAGCCAAGTTGGCAGCAGCCGAACTAACTATGGCTACACCTTC.

CDR3 amino acids: CASSPIGGPLGYEQYF. CDR3 nucleotide sequence: TGCGCCAGCAGCCCCATCGGGGGGCCTCTCGGGTACGAGCAGTACTTC. The V gene is TRBV4-1, the J gene TRBJ2-7; tentative D call: TRBD2 (7 bases). Germline CDR1 reads MGHRA; CDR2 reads YSYEKL. V lost 4 bases, J lost 4 bases, and 20 bases lay in between. The CDR3 spans 16 residues.

The chain couples TRBV18 to TRBJ1-2, with D uncertain. V was pared by 6 bases and J by 6 bases, with 8 bases between. This CDR3 is 11 amino acids long. Germline CDR1 is KGHSH and CDR2 is LQKENI. The CDR3 DNA sequence: TGTGCCAGCTCCCCGGCTGATGGCTACACCTTC. Encoded protein: CASSPADGYTF.

The chain combines TRBV27 with TRBJ1-5; a weak D match, TRBD1 (5 bases). Per the germline V gene, CDR1 is MNHEY and CDR2 is SMNVEV (reference sequence). The V end lost 2 bases, the J end lost 0 bases, and 8 bases lay between the germline ends. This CDR3 comprises 15 residues. In nucleotides, the CDR3 is TGTGCCAGCAGTTTAGTGGGGGTTAGCAATCAGCCCCAGCATTTT. Translating it yields CASSLVGVSNQPQHF.

The V and J genes are TRBV5-4 and TRBJ1-6, with D unclear. Trimming pared 1 base from V and 10 bases from J, leaving 12 bases between. CDR1 is SGHNT, CDR2 YYREEE, per germline (reference sequence). This CDR3 is built from 14 residues. The CDR3, as DNA: TGTGCCAGCAGCTTGCCTGGGGTGAACTCACCCCTCCACTTT. The encoded protein is CASSLPGVNSPLHF.